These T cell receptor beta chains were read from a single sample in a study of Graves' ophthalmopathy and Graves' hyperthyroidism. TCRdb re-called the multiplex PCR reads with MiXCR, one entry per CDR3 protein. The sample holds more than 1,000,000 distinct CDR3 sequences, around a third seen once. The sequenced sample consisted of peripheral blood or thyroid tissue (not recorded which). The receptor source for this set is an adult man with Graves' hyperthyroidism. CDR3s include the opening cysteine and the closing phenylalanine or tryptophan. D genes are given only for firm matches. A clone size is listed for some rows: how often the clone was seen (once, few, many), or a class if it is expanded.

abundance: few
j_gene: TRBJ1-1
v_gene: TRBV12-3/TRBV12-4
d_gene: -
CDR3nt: TGTGCCAGCAGTTTAATTACGCGGGCCGGAGCTTTCTTT
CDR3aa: CASSLITRAGAFF

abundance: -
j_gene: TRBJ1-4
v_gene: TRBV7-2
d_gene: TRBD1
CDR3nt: TGTGCCAGCAGCCAGGGACAGGGGGCGTATGAAAAACTGTTTTTT
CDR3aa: CASSQGQGAYEKLFF

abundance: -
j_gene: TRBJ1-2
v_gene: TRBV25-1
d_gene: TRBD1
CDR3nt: TGTGCCAGCAGTCGAGCAGGGGGGCCGTATGGCTACACCTTC
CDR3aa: CASSRAGGPYGYTF

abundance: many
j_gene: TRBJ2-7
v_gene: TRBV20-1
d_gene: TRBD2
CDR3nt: TGCAGTGCTAGGGACCCCACTAGCGGGAGTCGCTACGAGCAGTACTTC
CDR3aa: CSARDPTSGSRYEQYF

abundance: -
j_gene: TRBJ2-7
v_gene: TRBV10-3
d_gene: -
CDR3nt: TGTGCCAGCAGTCCCTCCGGGGTGGGCGAGCAGTACTTC
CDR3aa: CASSPSGVGEQYF

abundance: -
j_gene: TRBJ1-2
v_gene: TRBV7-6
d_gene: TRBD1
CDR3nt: TGTGCCAGCAGCGAGACAGGGGGCTTC
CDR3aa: CASSETGGF

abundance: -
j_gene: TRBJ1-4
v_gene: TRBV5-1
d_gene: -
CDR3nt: TGCGCCAGCCGACGGACAGAGGAAAATGAAAAACTGTTTTTT
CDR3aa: CASRRTEENEKLFF

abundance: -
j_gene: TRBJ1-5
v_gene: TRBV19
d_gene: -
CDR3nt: TGTGCCAGTATAACGGGAGCCTATAGCAATCAGCCCCAGCATTTT
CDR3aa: CASITGAYSNQPQHF

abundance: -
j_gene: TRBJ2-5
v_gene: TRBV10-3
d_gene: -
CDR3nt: TGTGCCATCACCCCGACAGGGAGGCAAGAGACCCAGTACTTC
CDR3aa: CAITPTGRQETQYF

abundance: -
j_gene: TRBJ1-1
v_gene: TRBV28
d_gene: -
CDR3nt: TGTGCCAGCAGCTACTCAGATATTAACACTGAAGCTTTCTTT
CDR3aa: CASSYSDINTEAFF

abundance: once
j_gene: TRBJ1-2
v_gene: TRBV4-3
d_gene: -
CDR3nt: TGCGCCAGCAGACAGGGACGGGGTAGCTATGGCTACACCTTC
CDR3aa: CASRQGRGSYGYTF

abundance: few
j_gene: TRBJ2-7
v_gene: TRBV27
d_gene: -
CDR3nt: TGTGCCAGCAGTGGGGTTACGTCCAACCTCTACGAGCAGTACTTC
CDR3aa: CASSGVTSNLYEQYF

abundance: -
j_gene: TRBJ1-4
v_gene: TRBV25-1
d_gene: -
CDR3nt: TGTGCCAGCATACCCGCGACAGCAACTAATGAAAAACTGTTTTTT
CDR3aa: CASIPATATNEKLFF

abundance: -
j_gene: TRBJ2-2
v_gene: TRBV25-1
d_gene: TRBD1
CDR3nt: TGTGCCAGCAGCCGACCAGGGGGTGGCACCGGGGAGCTGTTTTTT
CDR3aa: CASSRPGGGTGELFF

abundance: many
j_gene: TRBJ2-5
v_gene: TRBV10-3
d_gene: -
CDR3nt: TGTGCCATCAGTGAGTCGAAGGGAGCTAGCGCGGCCCAGTACTTC
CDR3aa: CAISESKGASAAQYF

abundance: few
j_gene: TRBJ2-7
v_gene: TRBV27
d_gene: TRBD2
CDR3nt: TGTGCCAGCAGTAAGAGGACTAGTAGGGGCTACGAGCAGTACTTC
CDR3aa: CASSKRTSRGYEQYF

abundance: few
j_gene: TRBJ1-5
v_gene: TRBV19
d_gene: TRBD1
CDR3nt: TGTGCCAGTAGTTTGCAGGGGGTGGCTCAGCCCCAGCATTTT
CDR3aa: CASSLQGVAQPQHF

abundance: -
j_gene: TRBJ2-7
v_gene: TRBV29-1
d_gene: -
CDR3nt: TGCAGCGTTGAAGGCCCGGGGGCATCGTACTTC
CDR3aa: CSVEGPGASYF

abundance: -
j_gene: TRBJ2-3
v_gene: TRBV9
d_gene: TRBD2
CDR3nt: TGTGCCAGCAGCGTAGTCCCGGGGGGGAGCAGGGATACGCAGTATTTT
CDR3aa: CASSVVPGGSRDTQYF

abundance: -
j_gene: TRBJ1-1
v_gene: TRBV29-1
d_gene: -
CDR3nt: TGCAGCGTTGAAACCGGGATCACTGAAGCTTTCTTT
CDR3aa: CSVETGITEAFF

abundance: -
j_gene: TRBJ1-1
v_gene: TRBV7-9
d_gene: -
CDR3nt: TGTGCCAGCAGGGGACTAGACGGTAACACTGAAGCTTTCTTT
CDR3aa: CASRGLDGNTEAFF

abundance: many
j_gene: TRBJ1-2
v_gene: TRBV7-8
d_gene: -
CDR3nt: TGTGCCAGCAGCTTCGACTCCAGGGGTGCCGGCTACACCTTC
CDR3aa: CASSFDSRGAGYTF

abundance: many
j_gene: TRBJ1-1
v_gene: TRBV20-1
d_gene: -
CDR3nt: TGCAGTGCTAGGGGAGGGCTCGCTGAAGCTTTCTTT
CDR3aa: CSARGGLAEAFF

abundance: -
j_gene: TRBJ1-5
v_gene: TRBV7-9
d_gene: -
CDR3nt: TGTGCCAGCAGCGATACGAAAGGGGTGGATCAGCCCCAGCATTTT
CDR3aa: CASSDTKGVDQPQHF

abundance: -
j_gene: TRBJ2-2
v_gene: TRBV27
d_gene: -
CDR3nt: TGTGCCAGCAGTCCGGCGACATCCATCGGGGAGCTGTTTTTT
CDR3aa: CASSPATSIGELFF

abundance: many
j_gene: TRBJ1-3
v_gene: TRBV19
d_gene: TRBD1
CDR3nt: TGTGCCAGTAGTACGTCGACAGGGAGTGGAAACACCATATATTTT
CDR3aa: CASSTSTGSGNTIYF

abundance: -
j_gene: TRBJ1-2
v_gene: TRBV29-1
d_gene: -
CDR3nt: TGCAGCGGAGGGAATTTTGGCTACACCTTC
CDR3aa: CSGGNFGYTF

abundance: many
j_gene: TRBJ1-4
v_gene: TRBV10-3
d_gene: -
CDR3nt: TGTGCCATCAGTGAGTCTGGCTTGTCGATGTTTTTT
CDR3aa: CAISESGLSMFF

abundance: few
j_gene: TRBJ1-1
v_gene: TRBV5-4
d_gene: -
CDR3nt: TGTGCCAGCAGCCTCGGGGTTCAAGAAGCTTTCTTT
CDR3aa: CASSLGVQEAFF

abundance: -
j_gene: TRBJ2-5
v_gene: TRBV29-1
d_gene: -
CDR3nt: TGCAGCGTTGAAACGGGAAGCGGGACAGCGGTTCTTGAGACCCAGTACTTC
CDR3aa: CSVETGSGTAVLETQYF

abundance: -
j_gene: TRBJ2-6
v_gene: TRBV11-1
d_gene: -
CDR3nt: TGTGCCAGCAGGACTAGGAACACCGGGGCCAACGTCCTGACTTTC
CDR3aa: CASRTRNTGANVLTF

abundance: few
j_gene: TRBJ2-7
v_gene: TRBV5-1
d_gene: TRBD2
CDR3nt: TGCGCCAGCAGCTGGACTAGCGGGAGGGCCTTGAACGAGCAGTACTTC
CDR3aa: CASSWTSGRALNEQYF

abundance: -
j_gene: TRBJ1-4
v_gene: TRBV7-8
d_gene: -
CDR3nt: TGTGCCAGCAGCTCCAGACGGGACATGACTGAACTGTTTTTT
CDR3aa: CASSSRRDMTELFF

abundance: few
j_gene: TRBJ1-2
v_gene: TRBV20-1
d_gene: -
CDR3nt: TGCAGTGCTAGTGGCAGCCGAAACTATGGCTACACCTTC
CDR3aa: CSASGSRNYGYTF

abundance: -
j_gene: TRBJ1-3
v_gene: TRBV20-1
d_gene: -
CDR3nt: TGCAGTGCTAGGGGGCGATCTGGAAACACCATATATTTT
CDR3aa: CSARGRSGNTIYF

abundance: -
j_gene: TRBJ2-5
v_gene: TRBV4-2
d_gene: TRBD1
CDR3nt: TGTGCCAGCAGCCTCACCTCCCCGGACAGGGGGCAAGAGACCCAGTACTTC
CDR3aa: CASSLTSPDRGQETQYF

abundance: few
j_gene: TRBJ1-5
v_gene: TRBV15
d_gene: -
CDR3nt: TGTGCCACCAGCCGACGGGGGAGTGAGGGAAATCAGCCCCAGCATTTT
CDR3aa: CATSRRGSEGNQPQHF

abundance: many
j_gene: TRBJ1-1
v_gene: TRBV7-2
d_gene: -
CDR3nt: TGTGCCAGCAGCCCATACAGCGGTATGAACACTGAAGCTTTCTTT
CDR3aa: CASSPYSGMNTEAFF

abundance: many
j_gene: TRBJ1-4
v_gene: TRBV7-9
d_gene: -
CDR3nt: TGTGCCAGCAGCGCCGGACGAACAACTAATGAAAAACTGTTTTTT
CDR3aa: CASSAGRTTNEKLFF

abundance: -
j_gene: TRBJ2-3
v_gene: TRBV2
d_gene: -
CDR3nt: TGTGCCAGCAGCTTATCGAGGGAAGATACGCAGTATTTT
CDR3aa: CASSLSREDTQYF

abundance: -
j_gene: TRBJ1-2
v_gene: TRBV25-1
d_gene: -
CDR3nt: TGTGCCACCCGGGGTGGCTACACCTTC
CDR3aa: CATRGGYTF

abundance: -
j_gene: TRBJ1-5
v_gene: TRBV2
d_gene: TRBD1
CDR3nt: TGTGCCAGCAGCCTCGGCACAGGGGGCACCCAGCCCCAGCATTTT
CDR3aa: CASSLGTGGTQPQHF

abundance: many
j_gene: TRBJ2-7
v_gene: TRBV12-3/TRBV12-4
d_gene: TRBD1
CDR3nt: TGTGCCAGCAGACTCGGACAGGGGACCTACGAGCAGTACTTC
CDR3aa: CASRLGQGTYEQYF

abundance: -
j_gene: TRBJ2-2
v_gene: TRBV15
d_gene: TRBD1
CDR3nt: TGTGCCACCAGGACAGGGCACGAACGTGACAGGGAGCTGTTTTTT
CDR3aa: CATRTGHERDRELFF

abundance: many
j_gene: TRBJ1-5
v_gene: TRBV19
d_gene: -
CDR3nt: TGTGCCAGTAGTAGGATCGACAGCCCTAGCAATCAGCCCCAGCATTTT
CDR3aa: CASSRIDSPSNQPQHF

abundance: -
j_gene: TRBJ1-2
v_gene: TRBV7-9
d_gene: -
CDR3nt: TGTGCCAGCAGCTTACTAACAGGGAGGGAAGGCTACACCTTC
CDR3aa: CASSLLTGREGYTF